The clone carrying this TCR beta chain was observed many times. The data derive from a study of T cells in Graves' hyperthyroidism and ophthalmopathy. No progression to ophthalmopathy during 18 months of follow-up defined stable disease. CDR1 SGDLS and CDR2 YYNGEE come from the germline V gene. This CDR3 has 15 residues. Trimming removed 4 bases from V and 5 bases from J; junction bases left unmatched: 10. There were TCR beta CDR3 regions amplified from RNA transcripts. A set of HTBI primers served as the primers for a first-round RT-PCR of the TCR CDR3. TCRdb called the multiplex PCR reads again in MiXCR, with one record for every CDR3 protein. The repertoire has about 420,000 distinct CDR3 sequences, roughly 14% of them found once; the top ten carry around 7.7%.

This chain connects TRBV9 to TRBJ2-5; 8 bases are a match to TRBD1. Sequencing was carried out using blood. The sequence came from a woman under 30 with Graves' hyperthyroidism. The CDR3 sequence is CASSPSQGARETQYF. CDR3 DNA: TGTGCCAGCAGCCCGAGCCAGGGGGCTCGGGAGACCCAGTACTTC.